This entry describes one T cell receptor (beta chain). This clonotype has at least ten counts. Its target antigen remains unknown. Base-call qualities are not available, and no considerably larger clone is one nucleotide away. The data originate from a study of regulatory T cells in long-lasting Graves disease (dated by TCRdb to about 2021). Turning to the overall study: Newly diagnosed Graves' disease patients had taken antithyroid drugs for less than 3 months. Patients with persistent Graves' disease were compared with patients with newly diagnosed Graves' disease using TCR sequencing and RNA sequencing of peripheral blood. The study took place in China and was registered as a clinical trial. A total of around 35 samples underwent TCR sequencing: around 13 from persistent and some 20 from newly diagnosed Graves' disease patients.

The label giving this sample's time point can be read as: newly diagnosed GD, antithyroid drugs for less than 3 months. For both TCR sequencing and RNA sequencing, RNA was extracted from PBMCs in TRIzol. The diagnosis of Graves' disease was made according to American Thyroid Association guidelines. The patients came from an endocrinology department in Xi'an, China. Each patient gave approximately 8.8 milliliters of peripheral blood, collected in an EDTA anticoagulant tube. Ficoll Paque Plus density gradient separation was used to isolate PBMCs, and no further T cell sorting was done. An Agilent 2100 Bioanalyzer and agarose gel were used to check RNA quality, while a NanoDrop 2000 measured RNA concentration. Between the V and J ends, shortened by 4 bases and 8 bases respectively, the junction contains 12 bases. The germline V gene supplies CDR1 SGHRS and CDR2 YFSETQ. The CDR3 covers 12 residues, taking in both the cysteine and the phenylalanine. This entry keeps only the CDR3 DNA: 36 bases, framed from base 1.

Receptor amplification or capture employed multiplex PCR. These reads were obtained on an Illumina HiSeq 4000. iRepertoire HTBI primers and Arm-PCR amplification of CDR3 regions were used to construct TCR beta libraries. Gel purification was performed on PCR products prior to sequencing. For the original study's pipeline: Gene usage analysis of CDR3 amino acid clonotypes relied on the approximately 62 TRBV and 13 to 15 TRBJ segments identified across samples. COPE and FqMerger were used to merge the filtered high-quality paired reads into contigs. BLAST was used to align contigs to IMGT TRBV, TRBD and TRBJ reference genes, with CDR3 defined following IMGT. Any clonotype with a frequency above 0.1% was counted as a highly expanded clone. Shannon entropy served as the measure of repertoire diversity, while the Gini coefficient captured V-J evenness. Public clonotypes were defined as clonotypes shared by more than one individual. In-frame beta chains were kept once TCRdb had trimmed the public reads at Q25 with fastp and called clones with MiXCR. Every CDR3 protein is listed once, alongside the most common genes and DNA of its rows. TCRdb, not the original authors, processed these V and J calls. In all, the sample holds fewer than 650,000 distinct CDR3 sequences, and 16% of those were seen once. More than 10% of the sample is taken by the ten largest.

Broad study findings and their caveats: Compared with newly diagnosed patients, patients with persistent Graves' disease had lower TCR Shannon entropy and fewer highly expanded clones, which suggests clonal expansion. The authors noted that the small sample size was a limitation that may lower accuracy. Peripheral blood alone was examined, since thyroid tissue, which constituted the primary lesion, could not be accessed. Persistent disease showed preferential use of TRBV28, TRBJ1-2 and TRBJ2-5, whereas newly diagnosed disease favored TRBV20-1 and TRBJ2-1. Persistent patients shared more public clonotypes among themselves (around 3,000) than newly diagnosed patients did (roughly 920). Sequencing and analysis were restricted to the TCR beta chain.

This sample also belongs to another study, concerning T cells in Graves' hyperthyroidism and ophthalmopathy. As described in the second report: Stable Graves' hyperthyroidism was defined as no progression to ophthalmopathy during 18 months of follow-up. Hyperthyroidism patients were newly diagnosed, with disease duration under 2 months, and aged 18 to 65 years. Any patient with an uncontrolled infection, another autoimmune disease, pregnancy or lactation was excluded. Diagnoses were established on the basis of clinical symptoms, serum thyroxine and TRAb, thyroid ultrasound, and orbital computed tomography. A first-round RT-PCR of the TCR CDR3 used the HTBI primer set with the Qiagen OneStep RT-PCR kit. Most expanded thyroid clonotypes (frequency above 0.001) were also detected in blood, suggesting blood repertoires may reflect thyroid immune responses. A model built on a 13 V-J signature distinguished ophthalmopathy from stable hyperthyroidism, reaching over 85% sensitivity and 81% to 83% specificity in cross-validation and 80%/75% in testing. In validation, progression to ophthalmopathy was predicted by the model with 70.59% sensitivity and 72.22% specificity, a median of about 6.8 months before onset. TCR V-J signatures able to tell the groups apart were searched for in a discovery cohort of 90 to 100 patients, of whom under 45 had Graves' ophthalmopathy and about 60 had stable Graves' hyperthyroidism. An independent validation cohort of around 19 hyperthyroidism patients and about 16 patients who later progressed to ophthalmopathy tested prospective prediction of ophthalmopathy. For training and testing, the 95 to 100 patients in the discovery cohort were randomly divided in a 7:3 ratio. Thyroid tissue and blood T-cell repertoires from roughly six Graves' hyperthyroidism patients were also compared in the study. Once sampling was done, hyperthyroidism patients were given methimazole at a starting dose of 30 mg daily, whereas ophthalmopathy patients were given high-dose intravenous methylprednisolone. A second multiplex PCR round built the libraries, followed by size selection and purification. Sequencing of the libraries was done on an Illumina HiSeq2000 using paired-end 100 bp reads. SOAPnuke was used to process the raw data, with reads discarded if the reads contained adapters or uncalled bases, had a mean Phred below 15, or lacked an exact constant-primer or identifier match. COPE v1.2.5 was used to merge the high-quality paired reads, and each unique nucleotide sequence was defined as a clonotype. Clonotypes were aligned to IMGT TRBV, TRBD and TRBJ reference segments using MiTCR v1.1. The analysis included only V-J combinations with a frequency above 0.0001, which together covered more than 98% of the repertoires. The TCS score was defined as F50 (clonal expansion) divided by E x V (chaos), with BLOSUM62-based TCRdist calculated between CDR3 peptides within each V-J. Welch's t-statistics and random forest reduced around 510 V-J features to 13, which were used in a naive Bayes classifier (R e1071). No statistical method was used to set the sample size in advance, and investigators knew the group allocation. The paper reports TCR Vbeta CDR3 sequencing of some 140 peripheral blood samples: 40 to 45 ophthalmopathy, under 80 hyperthyroidism and around 17 progressor patients.

This material consisted of peripheral blood mononuclear cells (PBMCs), taken at new diagnosis, from a patient treated with antithyroid drugs. The rearrangement combines TRBV5-1 with TRBJ1-1; TRBD1 is possibly the D segment (5 matching bases). The receptor was isolated from a man aged 18 to 29 with Graves disease. Donor details come from another sample of the same person, matched by shared clones. At the DNA level, the sequence is TGCGCCAGCAGCCCCCAGGGTGAAGAAGCTTTCTTT. This sequence encodes CASSPQGEEAFF.